This section outlines one T cell receptor beta chain sequence together with its context. The antigen remains unidentified. This sample is drawn from a study of T-cell reconstitution after alpha-beta-depleted transplantation in children. The V end lost 0 bases, the J end lost 3 bases, and 9 bases lay between the germline ends. Germline loops: CDR1 GTSNPN, CDR2 SVGIG (reference sequence). The CDR3 runs 13 residues. Unique molecular identifiers were used in preparing the TCRbeta library. One entry per CDR3 protein results from TCRdb running MiXCR on the PCR reads. There are just over 950,000 distinct CDR3 sequences in the sample; about 29% occur only once, and roughly 31% lies in the top ten. Whole-study findings and limits: Expanded graft clones, several hundred of them, were reportedly the source of alpha-beta T cells about two months after transplant. A year had passed since transplant, and T-cell counts and diversity by then came mostly from newly produced T cells. Surviving thymic progenitors and recipient T cells were the source of high TCRbeta diversity at day 60 in some patients.

The TCR comes from a boy under two years old who had a stem cell transplant for SCID, so the T cells may come from the graft donor. Sequencing used PBMCs, mostly from graft donor cells, obtained 360 days after TCRalphabeta/CD19-depleted stem cell transplant. This chain links TRBV30 with TRBJ2-7; D call uncertain. The CDR3, as DNA: TGTGCCTGGAGTGTACAACAGTTCTACGAGCAGTACTTC. Amino acid sequence: CAWSVQQFYEQYF.